Listed below are T cell receptor beta chains from one sample, sequenced in a study of Graves' ophthalmopathy and Graves' hyperthyroidism. Each CDR3 protein is one row after TCRdb ran MiXCR on the multiplex PCR reads. The table lists some 1.1 million distinct CDR3 sequences, around a third of them singletons. Sequencing was carried out using peripheral blood or thyroid tissue (not recorded which). These receptor sequences come from an adult man with Graves' hyperthyroidism. CDR3s include the opening cysteine and the closing phenylalanine or tryptophan. Fields, in order: CDR3 protein, CDR3 DNA, V gene, D gene, J gene, clone size, CDR3 length. D genes are given only for firm matches. Expanded clones are given a class, and other clones once, few, many or no size at all.

cdr3_aa: CASTEGLHQPQHF
cdr3_nt: TGTGCCAGCACTGAGGGACTTCACCAGCCCCAGCATTTT
v_call: TRBV2
d_call: -
j_call: TRBJ1-5
clone_size: few
cdr3_length: 13

cdr3_aa: CASSVSVSYEQYF
cdr3_nt: TGTGCCAGCTCAGTGTCAGTCTCCTACGAGCAGTACTTC
v_call: TRBV7-9
d_call: -
j_call: TRBJ2-7
clone_size: many
cdr3_length: 13

cdr3_aa: CSVEMVVGETQYF
cdr3_nt: TGCAGCGTTGAAATGGTAGTAGGCGAGACCCAGTACTTC
v_call: TRBV29-1
d_call: -
j_call: TRBJ2-5
clone_size: many
cdr3_length: 13

cdr3_aa: CASSLRLGATNEKLFF
cdr3_nt: TGTGCCAGCAGCTTACGCCTGGGGGCAACTAATGAAAAACTGTTTTTT
v_call: TRBV7-2
d_call: -
j_call: TRBJ1-4
clone_size: many
cdr3_length: 16

cdr3_aa: CASSQDLEPTGELFF
cdr3_nt: TGCGCCAGCAGCCAAGATCTAGAACCCACCGGGGAGCTGTTTTTT
v_call: TRBV4-3
d_call: -
j_call: TRBJ2-2
clone_size: -
cdr3_length: 15

cdr3_aa: CASSVQTENSPLHF
cdr3_nt: TGTGCCAGCAGCGTTCAGACAGAGAATTCACCCCTCCACTTT
v_call: TRBV7-9
d_call: -
j_call: TRBJ1-6
clone_size: -
cdr3_length: 14

cdr3_aa: CASRAGSDTGELFF
cdr3_nt: TGCGCCAGCCGGGCGGGGTCCGACACCGGGGAGCTGTTTTTT
v_call: TRBV5-1
d_call: -
j_call: TRBJ2-2
clone_size: -
cdr3_length: 14

cdr3_aa: CASSLEMRGNTEAFF
cdr3_nt: TGTGCCAGCAGCTTAGAAATGCGGGGGAACACTGAAGCTTTCTTT
v_call: TRBV11-1
d_call: -
j_call: TRBJ1-1
clone_size: many
cdr3_length: 15

cdr3_aa: CASSPPGPGHKQETQYF
cdr3_nt: TGTGCCAGCAGCCCACCAGGACCGGGACACAAACAAGAGACCCAGTACTTC
v_call: TRBV7-8
d_call: -
j_call: TRBJ2-5
clone_size: many
cdr3_length: 17

cdr3_aa: CASSPGGNLNTEAFF
cdr3_nt: TGTGCCAGTAGTCCTGGGGGGAACCTGAACACTGAAGCTTTCTTT
v_call: TRBV19
d_call: -
j_call: TRBJ1-1
clone_size: many
cdr3_length: 15